This T cell receptor beta chain comes out of a study of blood T cell repertoires in COVID-19. The overall study: There were acute and convalescent COVID-19 samples, and they came from the United States, Italy and Spain. T cells, B-cell-depleted T cells, or PBMCs provided the cDNA or gDNA that served as material.

As originally analysed: Using reference gene primer amplification, nucleated cell counts were estimated. The method was immunoSEQ multiplex PCR; TCRdb's version includes in-frame clones alone and lacks a portion of them. V and J calls and clone size follow that table, whereas D and trimming were derived from the DNA. This sample has around 13,000 clones, with about nine tenths found just once. The J segment lost 4 bases and the V segment lost 3 bases, leaving 10 bases of the junction unmatched. The CDR3 totals 16 residues. Looked up from germline, CDR1 is KGHSH and CDR2 is LQKENI. The rearrangement uses TRBV18 and TRBJ2-7; TRBD1 agrees at 9 bases. This sequence originates from a woman in her 70s with active COVID-19. The source material was peripheral blood. The CDR3 sequence is CASSPTPGQGGYEQYF. CDR3 nucleotides: TGTGCCAGCTCACCTACACCGGGACAGGGAGGATACGAGCAGTACTTC.